The sequence of this TCR beta chain was determined in a study of cytomegalovirus exposure and HLA in healthy donors. The study, taken as a whole, reports: Later work found that TCR association rates differed between HLA loci; DRB1 had the most and HLA-C the fewest. There were around 160 TCR beta chains listed as cytomegalovirus-associated.

This CDR3 region has 18 residues. A note on this clone: The target antigen is unknown.

The PCR ran on 60 Vbeta and 13 Jbeta primers. TCRdb's copy holds only in-frame clones and misses some; the assay was immunoSEQ multiplex PCR. This sample carries around 65,000 clones, more than 70% of them seen once, and the ten largest clones take roughly 51%. Sequencing was performed on PBMCs. The chain has TRBV1 and TRBJ2-1; TRBD2 is the table's D call, not checked against the DNA. TRBV1 constitutes a pseudogene. This clonotype was sampled from a man aged 50-59 years in good health and CMV-seropositive. The CDR3 nucleotides are TGCACCAGCAGTGGGACTAGCGGGAGGAAAAAAATCTACAATGAGCAGTTCTTC. As protein: CTSSGTSGRKKIYNEQFF.